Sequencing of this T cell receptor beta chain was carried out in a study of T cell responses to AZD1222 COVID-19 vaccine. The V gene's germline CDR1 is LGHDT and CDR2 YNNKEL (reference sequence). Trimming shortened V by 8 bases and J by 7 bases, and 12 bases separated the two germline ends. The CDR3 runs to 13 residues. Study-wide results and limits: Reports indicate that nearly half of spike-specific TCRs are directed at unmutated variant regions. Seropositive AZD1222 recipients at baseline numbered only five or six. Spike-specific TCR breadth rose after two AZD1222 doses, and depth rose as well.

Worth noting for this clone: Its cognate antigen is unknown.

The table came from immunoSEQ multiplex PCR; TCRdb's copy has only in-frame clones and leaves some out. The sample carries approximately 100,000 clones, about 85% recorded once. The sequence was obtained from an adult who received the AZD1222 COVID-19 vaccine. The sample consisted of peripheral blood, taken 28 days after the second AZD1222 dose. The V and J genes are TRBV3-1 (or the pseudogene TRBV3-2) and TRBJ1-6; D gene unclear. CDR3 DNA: TGTGCCAGCGGCCGGTCTTGGAATTCACCCCTCCACTTT. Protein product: CASGRSWNSPLHF.